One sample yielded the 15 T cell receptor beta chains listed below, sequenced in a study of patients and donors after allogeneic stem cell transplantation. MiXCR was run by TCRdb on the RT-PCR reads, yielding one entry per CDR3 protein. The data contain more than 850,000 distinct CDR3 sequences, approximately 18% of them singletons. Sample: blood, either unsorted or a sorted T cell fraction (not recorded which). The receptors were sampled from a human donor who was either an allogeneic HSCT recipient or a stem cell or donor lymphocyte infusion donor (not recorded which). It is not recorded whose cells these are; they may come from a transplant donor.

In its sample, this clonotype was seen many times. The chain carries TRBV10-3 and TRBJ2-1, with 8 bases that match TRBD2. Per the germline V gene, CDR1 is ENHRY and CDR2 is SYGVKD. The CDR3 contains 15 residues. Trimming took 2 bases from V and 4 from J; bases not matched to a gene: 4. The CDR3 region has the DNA TGTGCCATCAGTGAGGGCTCTAGCGGGTACAATGAGCAGTTCTTC. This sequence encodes CAISEGSSGYNEQFF.

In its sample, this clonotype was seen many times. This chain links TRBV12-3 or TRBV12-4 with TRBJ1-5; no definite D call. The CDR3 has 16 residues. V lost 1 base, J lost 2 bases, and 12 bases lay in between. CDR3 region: CASSLERSAGNQPQHF. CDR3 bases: TGTGCCAGCAGTTTAGAGCGGTCAGCGGGCAATCAGCCCCAGCATTTT.

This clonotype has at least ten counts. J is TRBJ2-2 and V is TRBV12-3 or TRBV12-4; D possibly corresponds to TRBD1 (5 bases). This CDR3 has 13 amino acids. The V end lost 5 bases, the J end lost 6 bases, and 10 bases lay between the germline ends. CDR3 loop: CASSTGHPGELFF. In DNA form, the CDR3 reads TGTGCCAGCAGTACAGGACACCCCGGGGAGCTGTTTTTT.

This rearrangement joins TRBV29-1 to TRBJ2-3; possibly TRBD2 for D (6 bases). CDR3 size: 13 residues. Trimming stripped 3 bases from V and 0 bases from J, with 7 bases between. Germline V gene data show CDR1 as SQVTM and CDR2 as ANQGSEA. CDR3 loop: CSVERDSTDTQYF. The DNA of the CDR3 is TGCAGCGTTGAGCGGGATAGCACAGATACGCAGTATTTT.

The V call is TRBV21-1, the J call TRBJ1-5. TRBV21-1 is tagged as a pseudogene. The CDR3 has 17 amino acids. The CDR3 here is CASSKVWEVTGNQPQHF. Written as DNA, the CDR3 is TGTGCCAGCAGCAAAGTTTGGGAGGTGACTGGGAATCAGCCCCAGCATTTT.

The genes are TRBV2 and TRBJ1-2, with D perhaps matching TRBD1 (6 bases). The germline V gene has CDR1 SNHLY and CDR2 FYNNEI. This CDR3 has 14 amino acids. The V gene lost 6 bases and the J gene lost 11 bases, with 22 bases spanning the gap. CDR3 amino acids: CASSQGAGRGVYTF. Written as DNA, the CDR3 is TGTGCCAGCAGCCAAGGCGCGGGCAGGGGCGTTTACACCTTC. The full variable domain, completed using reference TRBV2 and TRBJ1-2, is EPEVTQTPSHQVTQMGQEVILRCVPISNHLYFYWYRQILGQKVEFLVSFYNNEISEKSEIFDDQFSVERPDGSNFTLKIRSTKLEDSAMYFCASSQGAGRGVYTFGSGTRLTVV.

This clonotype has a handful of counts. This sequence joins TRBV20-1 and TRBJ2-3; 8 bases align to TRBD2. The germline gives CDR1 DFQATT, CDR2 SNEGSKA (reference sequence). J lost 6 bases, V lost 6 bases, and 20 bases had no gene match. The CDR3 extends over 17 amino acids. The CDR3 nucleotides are TGCAGTGCCCATCCCTTTAGCGGGATGACCCTTGGCGATACGCAGTATTTT. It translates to CSAHPFSGMTLGDTQYF.

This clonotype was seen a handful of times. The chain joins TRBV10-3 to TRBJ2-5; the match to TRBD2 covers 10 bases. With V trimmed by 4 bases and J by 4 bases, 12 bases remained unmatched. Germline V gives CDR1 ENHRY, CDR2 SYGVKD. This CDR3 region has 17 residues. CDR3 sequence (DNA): TGTGCCATCAGTGGGACTAGCGGAGGTTATTACGGAGAGACCCAGTACTTC. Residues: CAISGTSGGYYGETQYF.

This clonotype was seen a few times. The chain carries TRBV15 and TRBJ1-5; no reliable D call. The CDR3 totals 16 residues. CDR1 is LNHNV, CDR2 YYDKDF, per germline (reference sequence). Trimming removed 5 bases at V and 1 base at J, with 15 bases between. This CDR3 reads CATSRRAWGSNQPQHF. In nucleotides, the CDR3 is TGTGCCACCAGCCGTAGGGCCTGGGGAAGCAATCAGCCCCAGCATTTT.

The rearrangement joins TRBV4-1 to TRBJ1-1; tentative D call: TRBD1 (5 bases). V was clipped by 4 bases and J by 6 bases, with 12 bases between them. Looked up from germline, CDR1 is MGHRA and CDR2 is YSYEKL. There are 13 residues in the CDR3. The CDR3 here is CASSLSGTPEAFF. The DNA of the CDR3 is TGCGCCAGCAGCCTTTCAGGGACCCCTGAAGCTTTCTTT.

CDR3 in amino acids: CASSHYTDRIYGYTF. The CDR3 DNA reads as TGCGCCAGCAGCCATTATACGGACCGAATCTATGGCTACACCTTC. The rearrangement joins TRBV4-3 to TRBJ1-2; D ambiguous. In germline, CDR1 is LGHNA, CDR2 YSLEER. V gave up 3 bases and J gave up 4 bases, with 15 bases separating them. The CDR3 is 15 amino acids.

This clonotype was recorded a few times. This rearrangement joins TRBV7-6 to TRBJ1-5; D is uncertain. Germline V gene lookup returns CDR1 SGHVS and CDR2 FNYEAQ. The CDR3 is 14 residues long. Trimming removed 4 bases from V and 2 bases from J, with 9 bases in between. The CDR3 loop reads CASSSRAGNQPQHF. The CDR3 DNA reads TGTGCCAGCAGCTCGCGGGCGGGCAATCAGCCCCAGCATTTT.

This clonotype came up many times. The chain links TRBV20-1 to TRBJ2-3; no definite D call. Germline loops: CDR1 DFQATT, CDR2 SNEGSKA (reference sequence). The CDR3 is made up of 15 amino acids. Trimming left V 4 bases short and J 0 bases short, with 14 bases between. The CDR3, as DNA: TGCAGTGCTATACCCGAGGCCCTAAGCACAGATACGCAGTATTTT. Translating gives CSAIPEALSTDTQYF.

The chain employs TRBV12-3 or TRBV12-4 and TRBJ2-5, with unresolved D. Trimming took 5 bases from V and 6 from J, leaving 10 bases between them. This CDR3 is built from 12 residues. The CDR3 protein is CASSPESKTQYF. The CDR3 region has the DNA TGTGCCAGCAGTCCGGAAAGCAAGACCCAGTACTTC.

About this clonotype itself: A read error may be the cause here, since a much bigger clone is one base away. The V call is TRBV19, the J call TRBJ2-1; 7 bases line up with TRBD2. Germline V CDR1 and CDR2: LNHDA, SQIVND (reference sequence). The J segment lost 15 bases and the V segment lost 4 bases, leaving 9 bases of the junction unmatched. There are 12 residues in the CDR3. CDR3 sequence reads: CASSRSERELFF. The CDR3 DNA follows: TGTGCCAGTAGTAGGTCAGAGCGGGAATTGTTCTTC. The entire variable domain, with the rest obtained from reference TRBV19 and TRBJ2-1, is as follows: DGGITQSPKYLFRKEGQNVTLSCEQNLNHDAMYWYRQDPGQGLRLIYYSQIVNDFQKGDIAEGYSVSREKKESFPLTVTSAQKNPTAFYLCASSRSERELFFGPGTRLTVL.